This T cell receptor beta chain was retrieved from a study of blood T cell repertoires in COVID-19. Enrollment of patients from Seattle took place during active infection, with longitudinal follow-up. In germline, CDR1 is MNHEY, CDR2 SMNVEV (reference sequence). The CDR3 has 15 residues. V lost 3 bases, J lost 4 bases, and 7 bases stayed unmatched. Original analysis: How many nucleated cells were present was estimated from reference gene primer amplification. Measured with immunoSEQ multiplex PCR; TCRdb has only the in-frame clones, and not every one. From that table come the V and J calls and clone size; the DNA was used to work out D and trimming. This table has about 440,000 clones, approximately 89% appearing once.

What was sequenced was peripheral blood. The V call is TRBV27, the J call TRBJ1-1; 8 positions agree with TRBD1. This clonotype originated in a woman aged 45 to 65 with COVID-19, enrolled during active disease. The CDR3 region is CASSFQGALITEAFF. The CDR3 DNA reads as TGTGCCAGCAGTTTTCAGGGGGCCCTTATCACTGAAGCTTTCTTT.